This T cell receptor beta chain was identified in a study of blood T cells in healthy people across ages. A second PCR, run for about 6 to 11 cycles, used a sample-barcoded 5' primer plus a J-beta primer mix. TCRdb analysed the 5' RACE reads with MiXCR anew, one entry per CDR3 protein. Of 450,000 to 700,000 distinct CDR3 sequences detected, approximately 25% appear once; the ten largest clones hold around a sixth. The CDR3 totals 14 residues. The V gene lost 2 bases and the J gene lost 2 bases, with 9 bases spanning the gap. Germline V lookup: CDR1 SGHTA, CDR2 FQGNSA. This clonotype was observed a few times.

The sample was blood. The rearrangement uses TRBV7-2 and TRBJ1-2, with D perhaps TRBD1 (5 bases). The sequence was obtained from a woman aged 70-85 years in good health. CDR3 residues: CASSLSGTNYGYTF. DNA for the CDR3: TGTGCCAGCAGCTTATCAGGGACGAACTATGGCTACACCTTC.